One sample yielded the 3 T cell receptor beta chains listed below, sequenced in a study of CD8 T cells in ankylosing spondylitis. Findings and limits, study-wide: Blood of patients with ankylosing spondylitis appeared to be characterized by a TCR beta motif of several highly homologous variants.

MiXCR, applied by TCRdb to the 5' RACE reads, yields one record per CDR3 protein. The top ten hold nearly 7% of the sample, which has just under 550,000 distinct CDR3 sequences, roughly 13% seen once. Their antigens are not known. The sequencing input was blood, either unsorted or a sorted T cell fraction (not recorded which). These receptor sequences come from a male donor with ankylosing spondylitis.

This clonotype was seen a handful of times. This chain connects TRBV29-1 to TRBJ1-1; possibly TRBD1 for D (6 bases). Germline CDR1 is SQVTM and CDR2 is ANQGSEA. V gave up 8 bases and J gave up 3 bases, with 19 bases separating them. The CDR3 is 14 amino acids. CDR3 nucleotide sequence: TGCAGCTCCGGGCAGGGGAGGGGTGACACTGAAGCTTTCTTT. This translates into CSSGQGRGDTEAFF.

CDR3 region: CASRPLASPSYEQYF. Written as DNA, the CDR3 is TGCGCCAGCAGGCCCCTAGCGTCTCCTTCCTACGAGCAGTACTTC. The V gene is TRBV5-1, the J gene TRBJ2-7; D is possibly TRBD2 (6 bases). Trimming pared 5 bases from V and 1 base from J, leaving 16 bases between. Germline V gives CDR1 SGHRS, CDR2 YFSETQ. The CDR3 consists of 15 residues.

This clonotype was recorded at least ten times. The CDR3 here is CSATTGFTGELFF. The CDR3 DNA reads as TGCAGTGCTACTACAGGGTTCACCGGGGAGCTGTTTTTT. This chain uses TRBV20-1 with TRBJ2-2, with a weak D call TRBD1 (6 bases). The ends were cut back, 4 bases at V and 4 bases at J, with 10 bases in the middle. CDR1 DFQATT and CDR2 SNEGSKA come from the germline V gene (reference sequence). The CDR3 runs to 13 residues.